The 5 T cell receptor beta chains reported below all come from one sample, sequenced in a study of T cell responses to AZD1222 COVID-19 vaccine. TCRdb's table, derived via immunoSEQ multiplex PCR, lists solely in-frame clones and lacks some. Found here are some 150,000 clones, around 89% of them singletons; the top ten hold 3% to 3.5%. The starting material was peripheral blood, obtained on day 0 of AZD1222 vaccination. The receptors derive from an adult in good health.

J is TRBJ2-5 and V is TRBV18; 8 nucleotides match TRBD1. The CDR3 has 16 amino acids. With V trimmed by 2 bases and J by 3 bases, 8 bases remained unmatched. Germline V CDR1 and CDR2: KGHSH, LQKENI. DNA of the CDR3: TGTGCCAGCTCACCATTAGGGACAGGACACAAAGAGACCCAGTACTTC. This gives the protein CASSPLGTGHKETQYF.

The chain joins TRBV20-1 to TRBJ2-1; the D is unclear. The length of the CDR3 is 14 residues. Trimming stripped 3 bases from V and 6 bases from J, with 15 bases between. CDR1 and CDR2 from the germline V gene are DFQATT and SNEGSKA (reference sequence). The CDR3 here is CSASSQRPFNEQFF. CDR3 coding DNA: TGCAGTGCTAGTTCGCAAAGACCCTTCAATGAGCAGTTCTTC.

This chain links TRBV11-1 with TRBJ1-1; 8 positions agree with TRBD1. The germline CDR1 and CDR2 sequences are SGHAT and FQDESV (reference sequence). CDR3 size: 15 residues. J was trimmed by 5 bases and V by 5 bases; bases with no gene match: 10. Written as DNA, the CDR3 is TGTGCCAGCAGCCCAGCAGGGGGCGCGGGGACTGAAGCTTTCTTT. As protein: CASSPAGGAGTEAFF.

This clone appeared once. The rearrangement joins TRBV29-1 to TRBJ1-1; D gene unclear. The CDR3 length is 13 residues. V lost 6 bases and J 0 bases, leaving 11 bases between the germline ends. CDR1 and CDR2 from the germline V gene are SQVTM and ANQGSEA. This CDR3 reads CSVAPTVNTEAFF. CDR3 bases: TGCAGCGTCGCCCCGACGGTGAACACTGAAGCTTTCTTT. The full variable domain, completed using reference TRBV29-1 and TRBJ1-1, is SAVISQKPSRDICQRGTSLTIQCQVDSQVTMMFWYRQQPGQSLTLIATANQGSEATYESGFVIDKFPISRPNLTFSTLTVSNMSPEDSSIYLCSVAPTVNTEAFFGQGTRLTVV.

The J gene is TRBJ1-2, the V gene TRBV19; D uncertain. Germline V lookup: CDR1 LNHDA, CDR2 SQIVND (reference sequence). The CDR3 consists of 14 residues. V lost 7 bases to trimming and J lost 4 bases, with 16 bases between them. The CDR3 DNA reads TGTGCCAGTACCGCCCCGGACGGAATCTATGGCTACACCTTC. Translation gives CASTAPDGIYGYTF.